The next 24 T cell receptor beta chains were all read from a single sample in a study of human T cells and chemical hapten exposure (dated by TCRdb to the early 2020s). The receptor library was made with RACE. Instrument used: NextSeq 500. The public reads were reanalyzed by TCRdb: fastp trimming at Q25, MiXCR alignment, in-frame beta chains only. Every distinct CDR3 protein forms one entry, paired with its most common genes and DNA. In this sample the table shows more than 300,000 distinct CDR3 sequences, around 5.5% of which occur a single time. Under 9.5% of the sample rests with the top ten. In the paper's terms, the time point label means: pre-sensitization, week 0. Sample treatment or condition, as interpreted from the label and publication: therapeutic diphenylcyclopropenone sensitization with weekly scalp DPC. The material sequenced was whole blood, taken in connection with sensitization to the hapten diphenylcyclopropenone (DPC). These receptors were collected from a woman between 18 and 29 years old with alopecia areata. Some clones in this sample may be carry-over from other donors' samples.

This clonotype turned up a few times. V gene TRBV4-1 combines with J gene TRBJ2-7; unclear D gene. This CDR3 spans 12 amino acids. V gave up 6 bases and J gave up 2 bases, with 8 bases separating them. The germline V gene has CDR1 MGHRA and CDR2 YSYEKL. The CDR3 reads CASSDEAYEQYF. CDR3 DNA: TGCGCCAGCAGTGACGAGGCCTACGAGCAGTACTTC.

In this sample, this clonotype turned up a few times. DNA for the CDR3: TGTGCCAGCAGCTTGGACGTTCGCGCGAACACCGGGGAGCTGTTTTTT. Translating it yields CASSLDVRANTGELFF. This chain uses TRBV5-6 with TRBJ2-2; no definite D call. Germline CDR1 and CDR2: SGHDT and YYEEEE. The CDR3 is 16 amino acids. Trimming removed 0 bases at V and 0 bases at J, with 9 bases between.

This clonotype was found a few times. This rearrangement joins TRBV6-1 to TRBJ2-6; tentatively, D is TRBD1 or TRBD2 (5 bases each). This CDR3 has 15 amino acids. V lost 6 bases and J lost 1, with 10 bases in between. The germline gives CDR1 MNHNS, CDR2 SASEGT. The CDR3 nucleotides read TGTGCCAGCAGAGGATGGGGGTCTGGGGCCAACGTCCTGACTTTC. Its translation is CASRGWGSGANVLTF.

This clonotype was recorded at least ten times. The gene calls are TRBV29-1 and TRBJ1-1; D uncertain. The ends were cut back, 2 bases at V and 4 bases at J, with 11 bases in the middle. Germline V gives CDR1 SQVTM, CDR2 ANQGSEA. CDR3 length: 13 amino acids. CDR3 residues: CSVELPPGTEAFF. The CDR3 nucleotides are TGCAGCGTTGAACTTCCCCCGGGCACTGAAGCTTTCTTT.

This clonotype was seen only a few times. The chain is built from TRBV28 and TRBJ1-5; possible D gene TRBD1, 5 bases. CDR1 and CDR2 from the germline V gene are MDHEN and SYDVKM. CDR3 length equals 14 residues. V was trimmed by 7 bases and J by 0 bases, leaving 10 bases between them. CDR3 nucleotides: TGTGCCAGCATAAGGGACGGTAGCAATCAGCCCCAGCATTTT. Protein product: CASIRDGSNQPQHF.

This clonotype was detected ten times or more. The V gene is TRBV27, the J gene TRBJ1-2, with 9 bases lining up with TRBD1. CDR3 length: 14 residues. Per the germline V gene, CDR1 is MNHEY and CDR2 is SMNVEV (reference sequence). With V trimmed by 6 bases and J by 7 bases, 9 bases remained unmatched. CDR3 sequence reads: CASRKTGTGFGYTF. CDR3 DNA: TGTGCCAGCAGAAAAACCGGGACAGGGTTTGGCTACACCTTC.

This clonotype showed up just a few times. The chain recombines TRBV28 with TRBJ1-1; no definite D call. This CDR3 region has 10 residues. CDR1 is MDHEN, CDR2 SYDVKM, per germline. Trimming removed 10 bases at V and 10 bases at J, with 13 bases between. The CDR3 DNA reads TGTGCCACCCGGACGAAAAGAGCTTTCTTT. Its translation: CATRTKRAFF.

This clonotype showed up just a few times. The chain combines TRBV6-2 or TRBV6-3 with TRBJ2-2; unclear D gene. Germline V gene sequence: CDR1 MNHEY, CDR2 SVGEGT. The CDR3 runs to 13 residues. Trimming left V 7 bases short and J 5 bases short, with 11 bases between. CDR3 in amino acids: CASNGVETGELFF. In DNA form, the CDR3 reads TGTGCCAGCAATGGAGTAGAGACCGGGGAGCTGTTTTTT.

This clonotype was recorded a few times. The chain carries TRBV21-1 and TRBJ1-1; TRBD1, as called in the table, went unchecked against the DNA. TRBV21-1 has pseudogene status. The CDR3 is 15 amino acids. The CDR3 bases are TGTGCCAGCAGCAAACGGGAGACAGGGCCCACTGAAGCTTTCTTT. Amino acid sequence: CASSKRETGPTEAFF.

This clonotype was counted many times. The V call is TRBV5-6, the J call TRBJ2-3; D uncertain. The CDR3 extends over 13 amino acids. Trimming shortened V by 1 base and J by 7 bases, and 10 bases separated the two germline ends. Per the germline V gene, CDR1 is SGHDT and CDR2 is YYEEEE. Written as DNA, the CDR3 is TGTGCCAGCAGCTTGTTCCCGAGCAATACGCAGTATTTT. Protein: CASSLFPSNTQYF.

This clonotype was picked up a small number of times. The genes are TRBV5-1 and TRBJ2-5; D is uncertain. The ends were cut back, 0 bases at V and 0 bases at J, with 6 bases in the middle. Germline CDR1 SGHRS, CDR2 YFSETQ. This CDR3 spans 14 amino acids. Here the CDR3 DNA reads TGCGCCAGCAGCTTGGGCCCGGACCAAGAGACCCAGTACTTC. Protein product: CASSLGPDQETQYF.

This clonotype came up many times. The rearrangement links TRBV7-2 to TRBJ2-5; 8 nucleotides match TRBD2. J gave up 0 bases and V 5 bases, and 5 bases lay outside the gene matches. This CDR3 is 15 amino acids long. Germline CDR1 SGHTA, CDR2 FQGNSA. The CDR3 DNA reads TGTGCCAGCAGCCCCAGGGGACTAGACCAAGAGACCCAGTACTTC. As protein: CASSPRGLDQETQYF.

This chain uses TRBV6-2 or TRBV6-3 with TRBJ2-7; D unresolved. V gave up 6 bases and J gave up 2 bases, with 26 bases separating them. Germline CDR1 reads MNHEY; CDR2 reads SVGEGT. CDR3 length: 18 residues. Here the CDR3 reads CASSLKSKWPYRTYEQYF. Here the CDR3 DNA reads TGTGCCAGCAGCTTAAAATCTAAATGGCCGTATCGGACCTACGAGCAGTACTTC.

Here the CDR3 reads CASSHAGGFMNTEAFF. CDR3 sequence (DNA): TGTGCCAGCAGCCATGCGGGCGGTTTCATGAACACTGAAGCTTTCTTT. V is TRBV5-5 and J is TRBJ1-1; D is ambiguous. The CDR3 is 16 amino acids. The germline CDR1 and CDR2 sequences are SGHKS and YYEKEE (reference sequence). V lost 4 bases and J lost 0, with 16 bases in between.

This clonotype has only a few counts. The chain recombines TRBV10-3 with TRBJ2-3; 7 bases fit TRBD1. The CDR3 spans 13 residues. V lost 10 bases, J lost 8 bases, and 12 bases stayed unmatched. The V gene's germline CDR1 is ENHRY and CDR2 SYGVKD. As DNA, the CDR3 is TGTGCCACGGTAACAGGGGCTCAAGGTACGCAGTATTTT. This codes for CATVTGAQGTQYF.

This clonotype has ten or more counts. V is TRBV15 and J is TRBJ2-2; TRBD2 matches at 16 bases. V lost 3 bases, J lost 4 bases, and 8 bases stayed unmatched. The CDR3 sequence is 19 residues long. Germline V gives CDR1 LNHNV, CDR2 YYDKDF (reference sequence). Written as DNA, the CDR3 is TGTGCCACCAGCAGGCCTGGGACTAGCGGGGGGGCGGTCACCGGGGAGCTGTTTTTT. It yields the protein CATSRPGTSGGAVTGELFF. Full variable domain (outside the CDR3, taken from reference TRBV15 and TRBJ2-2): DAMVIQNPRYQVTQFGKPVTLSCSQTLNHNVMYWYQQKSSQAPKLLFHYYDKDFNNEADTPDNFQSRRPNTSFCFLDIRSPGLGDTAMYLCATSRPGTSGGAVTGELFFGEGSRLTVL.

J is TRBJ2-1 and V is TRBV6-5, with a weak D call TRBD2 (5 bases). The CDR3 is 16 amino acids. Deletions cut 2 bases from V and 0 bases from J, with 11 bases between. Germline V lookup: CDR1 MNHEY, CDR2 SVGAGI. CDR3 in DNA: TGTGCCAGCAGTTACCAGTCGGGATTCTCCTACAATGAGCAGTTCTTC. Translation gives CASSYQSGFSYNEQFF.

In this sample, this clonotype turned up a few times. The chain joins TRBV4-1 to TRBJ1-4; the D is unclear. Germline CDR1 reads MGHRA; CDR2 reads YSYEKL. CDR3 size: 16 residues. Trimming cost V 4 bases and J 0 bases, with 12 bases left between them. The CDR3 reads CASSLTYTATNEKLFF. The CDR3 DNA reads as TGCGCCAGCAGCCTTACTTACACAGCAACTAATGAAAAACTGTTTTTT.

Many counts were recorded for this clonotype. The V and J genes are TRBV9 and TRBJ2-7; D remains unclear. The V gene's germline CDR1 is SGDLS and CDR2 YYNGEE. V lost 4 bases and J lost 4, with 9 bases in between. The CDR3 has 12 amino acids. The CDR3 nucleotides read TGTGCCAGCAGCCCGGACGGGTACGAGCAGTACTTC. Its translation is CASSPDGYEQYF.

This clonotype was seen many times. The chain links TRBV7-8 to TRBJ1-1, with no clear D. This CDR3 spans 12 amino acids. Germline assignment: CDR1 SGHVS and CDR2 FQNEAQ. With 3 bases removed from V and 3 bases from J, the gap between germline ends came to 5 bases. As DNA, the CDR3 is TGTGCCAGCAGCTTCACGTACACTGAAGCTTTCTTT. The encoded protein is CASSFTYTEAFF.

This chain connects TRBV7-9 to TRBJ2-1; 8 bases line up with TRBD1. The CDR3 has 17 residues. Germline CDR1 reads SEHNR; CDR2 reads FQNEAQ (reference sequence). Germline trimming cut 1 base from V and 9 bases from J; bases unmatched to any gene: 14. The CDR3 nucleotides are TGTGCCAGCAGCTTAGTAGGCGACAGGGGCAGGGTTGGTGAGCAGTTCTTC. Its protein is CASSLVGDRGRVGEQFF.

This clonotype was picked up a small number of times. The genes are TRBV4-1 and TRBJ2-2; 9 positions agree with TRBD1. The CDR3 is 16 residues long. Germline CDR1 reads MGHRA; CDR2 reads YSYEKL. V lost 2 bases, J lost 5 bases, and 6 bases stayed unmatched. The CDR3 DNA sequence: TGCGCCAGCAGCCAACGGGACAGGGACGTTACCGGGGAGCTGTTTTTT. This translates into CASSQRDRDVTGELFF.

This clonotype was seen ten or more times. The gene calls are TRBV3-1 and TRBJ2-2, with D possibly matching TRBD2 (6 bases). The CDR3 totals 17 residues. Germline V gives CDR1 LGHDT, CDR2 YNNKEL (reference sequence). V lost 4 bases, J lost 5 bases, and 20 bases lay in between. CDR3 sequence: CASSLNRLNGGTGELFF. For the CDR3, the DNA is TGTGCCAGCAGCCTCAACCGACTGAATGGGGGGACCGGGGAGCTGTTTTTT.

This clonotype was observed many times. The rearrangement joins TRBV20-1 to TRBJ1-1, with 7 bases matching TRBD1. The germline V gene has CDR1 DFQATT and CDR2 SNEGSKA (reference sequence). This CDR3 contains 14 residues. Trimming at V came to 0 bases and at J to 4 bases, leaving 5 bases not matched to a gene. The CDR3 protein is CSARDQGVGTEAFF. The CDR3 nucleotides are TGCAGTGCTAGAGATCAGGGGGTTGGCACTGAAGCTTTCTTT.